Below are 25 T cell receptor beta chains sequenced from a single sample in a study of OX40 agonist ivuxolimab in advanced cancers. The table came from immunoSEQ multiplex PCR; TCRdb's copy has only in-frame clones and leaves some out. The sample records 8,000 or so clones, almost 90% being singletons. This specimen was CD4+ or CD8+ T cells sorted from blood, taken in a trial of the OX40 agonist ivuxolimab. These receptor sequences come from an adult with an advanced solid tumor such as melanoma, head and neck, liver or kidney cancer.

The rearrangement joins TRBV5-1 to TRBJ2-7; 8 bases are a match to TRBD1. J gave up 6 bases and V 4 bases, and 9 bases lay outside the gene matches. The CDR3 is made up of 14 amino acids. Germline V lookup: CDR1 SGHRS, CDR2 YFSETQ. CDR3 coding DNA: TGCGCCAGCAGCCCCCAACCGACAGGGGCCGAGCAGTACTTC. Translated: CASSPQPTGAEQYF.

The chain employs TRBV5-1 and TRBJ2-7; D perhaps matches TRBD2 (6 bases). This CDR3 region has 13 residues. CDR1 SGHRS and CDR2 YFSETQ come from the germline V gene. With 0 bases removed from V and 6 bases from J, the gap between germline ends came to 10 bases. Here the CDR3 DNA reads TGCGCCAGCAGCTTGGTGGGCGGGGTCGAGCAGTACTTC. Translation gives CASSLVGGVEQYF.

This clone was seen a single time. The gene calls are TRBV6-5 and TRBJ2-7; the D gene is possibly TRBD1 (5 bases). CDR3 size: 15 residues. CDR1 and CDR2 from the germline V gene are MNHEY and SVGAGI. The V gene lost 0 bases and the J gene lost 3 bases, with 12 bases spanning the gap. The CDR3 nucleotides are TGTGCCAGCAGTTACTCACGACAGTTTGGCTACGAGCAGTACTTC. Its translation: CASSYSRQFGYEQYF.

CDR3 residues: CASSLEAAGRRAFF. The CDR3 DNA is TGTGCCAGCAGCTTAGAGGCGGCAGGGCGACGGGCTTTCTTT. V gene TRBV7-6 combines with J gene TRBJ1-1; a possible D gene is TRBD1 (5 bases). The CDR3 length is 14 residues. Trimming took off 1 base at V and 11 bases at J, with 17 bases between the two ends. Germline V gives CDR1 SGHVS, CDR2 FNYEAQ.

The chain has TRBV23-1 and TRBJ2-3, with 11 bases aligning to TRBD1. Being an ORF, TRBV23-1 has a function that is uncertain. The J segment lost 6 bases and the V segment lost 3 bases, leaving 23 bases of the junction unmatched. The CDR3 consists of 21 residues. The CDR3 loop reads CASSHSQDISFWDRGSDTQYF. The CDR3 DNA reads as TGCGCCAGCAGTCATTCTCAGGATATTTCATTCTGGGACAGGGGGTCCGATACGCAGTATTTT.

DNA for the CDR3: TGCGCCAGCAGCCGGACCCTTTATGCCTACGAGCAGTACTTC. This sequence encodes CASSRTLYAYEQYF. The chain employs TRBV5-1 and TRBJ2-7, with D hard to call. Germline V lookup: CDR1 SGHRS, CDR2 YFSETQ. The CDR3 is 14 amino acids. With 4 bases removed from V and 2 bases from J, the gap between germline ends came to 13 bases.

The chain carries TRBV30 and TRBJ1-1; no clear D. The germline V and J ends were trimmed by 3 bases and 11 bases, with 16 bases remaining between them. The germline gives CDR1 GTSNPN, CDR2 SVGIG (reference sequence). The CDR3 is 12 amino acids. The CDR3 sequence is CAWSLQSGGAFF. Here the CDR3 DNA reads TGTGCCTGGAGCCTTCAATCCGGCGGGGCTTTCTTT. The full variable domain, rest sourced from reference TRBV30 and TRBJ1-1, is SQTIHQWPATLVQPVGSPLSLECTVEGTSNPNLYWYRQAAGRGLQLLFYSVGIGQISSEVPQNLSASRPQDRQFILSSKKLLLSDSGFYLCAWSLQSGGAFFGQGTRLTVV.

The genes are TRBV7-9 and TRBJ2-2; D remains ambiguous. This CDR3 is built from 15 residues. With 6 bases removed from V and 2 bases from J, the gap between germline ends came to 13 bases. CDR1 and CDR2 from the germline V gene are SEHNR and FQNEAQ (reference sequence). CDR3 coding DNA: TGTGCCAGCAGGGTAATGGACGGAAACACCGGGGAGCTGTTTTTT. This gives the protein CASRVMDGNTGELFF.

The rearrangement links TRBV25-1 to TRBJ1-1; D not resolved. The CDR3 consists of 12 residues. Germline V gene sequence: CDR1 MGHDK, CDR2 SYGVNS. Trimming stripped 7 bases from V and 7 bases from J, with 13 bases between. In DNA form, the CDR3 reads TGTGCCAGCATTTATGTATACTTTGAAGCTTTCTTT. It yields the protein CASIYVYFEAFF.

The V call is TRBV7-9, the J call TRBJ2-3; 13 bases fit TRBD2. Trimming cost V 4 bases and J 4 bases; bases outside gene matches: 5. CDR3 length: 16 residues. Germline CDR1 and CDR2: SEHNR and FQNEAQ (reference sequence). The CDR3 protein is CASSSGLAGVSDTQYF. The CDR3 DNA is TGTGCCAGCAGCTCTGGACTAGCGGGAGTCTCAGATACGCAGTATTTT.

CDR3 in amino acids: CSVLSGPDTQYF. The CDR3 DNA follows: TGCAGCGTTTTGTCGGGCCCAGATACGCAGTATTTT. This chain uses TRBV29-1 with TRBJ2-3; D gene ambiguous. The CDR3 contains 12 residues. The germline V gene encodes CDR1 SQVTM and CDR2 ANQGSEA. Trimming pared 5 bases from V and 4 bases from J, leaving 10 bases between.

The chain employs TRBV5-1 and TRBJ2-3; D is perhaps TRBD2 (5 bases). This CDR3 is 14 amino acids long. Germline V gene data show CDR1 as SGHRS and CDR2 as YFSETQ. Between the trimmed V and J ends, which lost 2 bases and 5 bases, there was a span of 12 bases. Here the CDR3 DNA reads TGCGCCAGCAGCTTCGAGGGCCGGGGAGATACGCAGTATTTT. It encodes CASSFEGRGDTQYF.

The rearrangement links TRBV5-1 to TRBJ1-2, with TRBD1 identical over 7 bases. CDR3 size: 15 residues. The germline gives CDR1 SGHRS, CDR2 YFSETQ. Trimming took 0 bases from V and 6 from J; bases not matched to a gene: 8. The CDR3 DNA sequence: TGCGCCAGCAGCTTGGGAAATAGGCAGGGGGATGGCTACACCTTC. Encoded protein: CASSLGNRQGDGYTF.

CDR3 sequence reads: CASSVSPSQDSPLHF. The CDR3 DNA reads as TGTGCCAGCAGCGTTTCCCCATCTCAGGATTCACCCCTCCACTTT. The chain is built from TRBV9 and TRBJ1-6; D not certain. The CDR3 spans 15 residues. Trimming left V 2 bases short and J 8 bases short, with 14 bases between. Germline-derived CDR1 and CDR2 are SGDLS and YYNGEE.

The chain employs TRBV7-8 and TRBJ2-7; unclear D gene. Germline V gene sequence: CDR1 SGHVS, CDR2 FQNEAQ. The germline V and J ends were trimmed by 5 bases and 0 bases, with 5 bases remaining between them. The CDR3 extends over 12 amino acids. The CDR3 DNA reads TGTGCCAGCAGCCCAAGCTCCTACGAGCAGTACTTC. It is translated as CASSPSSYEQYF. Together with reference TRBV7-8 and TRBJ2-7, the CDR3 gives the full variable domain: GAGVSQSPRYKVAKRGQDVALRCDPISGHVSLFWYQQALGQGPEFLTYFQNEAQLDKSGLPSDRFFAERPEGSVSTLKIQRTQQEDSAVYLCASSPSSYEQYFGPGTRLTVT.

The chain uses TRBV5-1 and TRBJ1-1, with D unresolved. Trimming shortened V by 5 bases and J by 1 base, and 12 bases separated the two germline ends. The germline gives CDR1 SGHRS, CDR2 YFSETQ. This CDR3 has 14 amino acids. The CDR3 region has the DNA TGCGCCAGCAGACTTCACTGGGGGAACACTGAAGCTTTCTTT. This codes for CASRLHWGNTEAFF.

The gene calls are TRBV14 and TRBJ2-7, with D unresolved. Germline CDR1 SGHDN, CDR2 FVKESK. V lost 2 bases and J 7 bases, leaving 12 bases between the germline ends. The CDR3 loop spans 13 amino acids. CDR3 sequence (DNA): TGTGCCAGCAGCCAACAGGTCCGGAGTGAGCAGTACGTC. Translating gives CASSQQVRSEQYV.

This chain uses TRBV7-9 with TRBJ1-4; D perhaps matches TRBD1 (5 bases). Germline values: CDR1 SEHNR, CDR2 FQNEAQ (reference sequence). V shed 7 bases and J shed 5 bases, with 14 bases lying between them. The CDR3 spans 14 residues. CDR3 sequence: CASTTGTVNEKLFF. CDR3 sequence (DNA): TGTGCCAGCACCACCGGGACGGTGAATGAAAAACTGTTTTTT. The variable domain in full, completed from reference TRBV7-9 and TRBJ1-4, reads DTGVSQNPRHKITKRGQNVTFRCDPISEHNRLYWYRQTLGQGPEFLTYFQNEAQLEKSRLLSDRFSAERPKGSFSTLEIQRTEQGDSAMYLCASTTGTVNEKLFFGSGTQLSVL.

The chain has TRBV19 and TRBJ2-3; possibly TRBD1 or TRBD2 for D (5 bases each). V dropped 2 bases and J dropped 4 bases, with 7 bases sitting between them. In germline, CDR1 is LNHDA, CDR2 SQIVND (reference sequence). CDR3 length equals 13 residues. Here the CDR3 DNA reads TGTGCCAGTAGTATAAGGGGAGCAGATACGCAGTATTTT. Amino acid sequence: CASSIRGADTQYF.

The chain combines TRBV5-4 with TRBJ2-4, with a weak D call TRBD1 (5 bases). The CDR3 spans 14 residues. The germline V gene encodes CDR1 SGHNT and CDR2 YYREEE (reference sequence). Trimming removed 5 bases from V and 0 bases from J, with 9 bases in between. The CDR3 here is CASSSQGAKNIQYF. CDR3 DNA: TGTGCCAGCAGTTCCCAGGGAGCCAAAAACATTCAGTACTTC.

The J gene is TRBJ2-5, the V gene TRBV19; D ambiguous. The V end lost 6 bases, the J end lost 2 bases, and 4 bases lay between the germline ends. Germline lookup yields CDR1 LNHDA and CDR2 SQIVND (reference sequence). This CDR3 is 11 amino acids long. DNA for the CDR3: TGTGCCAGTAGGTCACAAGAGACCCAGTACTTC. Its protein product is CASRSQETQYF.

The chain carries TRBV6-1 and TRBJ1-3; no firm D call. CDR3 length: 16 residues. Trimming removed 3 bases from V and 2 bases from J, with 14 bases in between. Germline V lookup: CDR1 MNHNS, CDR2 SASEGT. The DNA for the CDR3 is TGTGCCAGCAGTGATGTGGGGAAAGCTGCTGGAAACACCATATATTTT. Amino acids: CASSDVGKAAGNTIYF.

By share, this clone ranks as medium-sized. The V gene is TRBV6-5, the J gene TRBJ1-2; D is uncertain. The CDR3 covers 13 residues. Germline CDR1 and CDR2: MNHEY and SVGAGI. V was trimmed by 8 bases and J by 4 bases, leaving 14 bases between them. CDR3 in DNA: TGTGCCAGCGGGCGCGGGCTCCGCTATGGCTACACCTTC. Its translation: CASGRGLRYGYTF.

The chain uses TRBV7-8 and TRBJ2-7, with TRBD1 matching 7 bases. Trimming at V came to 3 bases and at J to 3 bases, leaving 5 bases not matched to a gene. The CDR3 covers 14 residues. Germline lookup yields CDR1 SGHVS and CDR2 FQNEAQ. The CDR3 reads CASSFTGDSYEQYF. The CDR3 nucleotides read TGTGCCAGCAGCTTTACAGGGGATAGCTACGAGCAGTACTTC.

The rearrangement uses TRBV4-2 and TRBJ1-2; D unresolved. The CDR3 totals 13 residues. In germline, CDR1 is LGHNA, CDR2 YNFKEQ. The V and J ends lost 1 base and 0 bases respectively, with 3 bases between them. In nucleotides, the CDR3 is TGTGCCAGCAGCCAAGCAGCTAACTATGGCTACACCTTC. Residues: CASSQAANYGYTF.